This TCR beta chain was profiled in a study of CD8 T cells in ankylosing spondylitis (dated by TCRdb to 2016 to 2017). Background for the entire study: T cell receptor beta repertoires were profiled in healthy donors and ankylosing spondylitis patients so that disease-linked TCR variants could be found. Peripheral blood was sampled, and synovial fluid was also collected from ankylosing spondylitis patients. The full study cohort comprised approximately 23 ankylosing spondylitis patients and roughly 100 healthy donors. Overall study results and their limits: According to the report, matched synovial fluid samples from ankylosing spondylitis patients were significantly enriched for the disease-linked clones. The disease-linked clones showed a CD8+ phenotype and occurred at relatively low frequencies in peripheral blood. Some motif variants were previously reported in synovial fluid and blood of reactive arthritis patients, suggesting common disease-initiation mechanisms. Blood from ankylosing spondylitis patients appeared to be characterized by a TCR beta motif made up of eight highly homologous amino acid variants.

This clonotype was observed a few times. What this receptor recognizes is not known. Per-base qualities were not stored, and no clone one base away is much larger. Sequenced using an Illumina HiSeq 2500. Quantitative 5'-RACE with molecular barcodes was the method used to prepare the TCR beta libraries. The authors processed their data as follows. A new computational method based on a probabilistic model of VDJ rearrangement was used to identify disease-linked TCR variants. TCRdb reprocessing: public reads trimmed at Q25 with fastp, clones called with MiXCR, in-frame beta chains kept. Entries that share a CDR3 protein sequence are merged under the most common genes and DNA. None of the V and J calls come from the authors' own analysis; TCRdb made them. This sample holds under 850,000 distinct CDR3 sequences; under 20% were observed only once. The ten largest clones add up to 15% to 20% of the sample.

The sequenced material came from blood, either unsorted or a sorted T cell fraction (not recorded which). The TCR comes from a male donor with ankylosing spondylitis.

This receptor has the CDR3 CATSRGWGASTYEQYF. The sequenced DNA is TGTGCCACCAGCAGAGGATGGGGGGCCTCTACGTACGAGCAGTACTTC. The V gene is TRBV15 and the J gene is TRBJ2-7, with the D assignment possibly TRBD1 or TRBD2, given 6 matching bases for each. Sequences LNHNV (CDR1) and YYDKDF (CDR2) are obtained from the germline V gene (reference sequence). The cysteine opens and the phenylalanine closes a CDR3 of 16 amino acids. Of all the DNA, just the CDR3 is kept, 48 bases in frame from base 1. The germline ends are 17 bases apart after V is trimmed by 1 base and J by 4 bases.